This T cell receptor (beta chain) was found in a study of vaccination effects on CD4 cells after COVID-19. In the study overall: Samples from a couple of convalescent patients were given 16 days and one week before vaccination.

In the case of this clone: Its cognate antigen is unknown.

Only in-frame clones appear in the TCRdb table, and some are missing; sequencing was by immunoSEQ multiplex PCR. Of tens of thousands of clones listed, roughly 77% are singletons. V trimming: 4 bases; J trimming: 8 bases; junction bases outside the gene matches: 8. In germline, CDR1 is MNHEY, CDR2 SVGAGI. The CDR3 loop spans 14 amino acids. Expansion with viral peptide pools was applied to antigen-specific CD4+ T cells by the ViraFEST assay prior to sequencing. A roughly 10-day culture period preceded the isolation of CD4+ T cells. SARS-CoV-2 infected the person between March and December 2020, as confirmed by PCR. PBMC cultures contained about 2 million cells per well, approximately 10 IU/ml IL-2 and roughly 10 ug/ml peptides. Half-medium changes using IL-2 medium occurred on days 3 and 7.

The V and J genes are TRBV6-5 and TRBJ1-3, with 7 bases fitting TRBD1. The clonotype comes from a human donor who had a prior SARS-CoV-2 infection. The sequencing used CD4+ T cells from PBMCs cultured with HCoV-NL63 spike peptides, collected before COVID-19 vaccination. CDR3 DNA: TGTGCCAGCAGTTTCGGGACAGCATTTGACACCATATATTTT. It translates to CASSFGTAFDTIYF.